This passage covers 7 T cell receptor beta chains from one sample sequenced in a study of shared clonotypes between healthy human individuals (TCRdb year 2020). Library prep was done by the immunoSEQ multiplex PCR assay. TCRdb mirrors the immuneACCESS table, restricted to in-frame sequences. Some clones are absent from its copies; in checked studies, under half trace to an unresolved V gene, and the reason for the others is unknown. The sample yields about 480,000 clones; around 79% were counted once. Of the sample, about 12% is held by the ten largest clones. What was sequenced was PBMCs. The receptors stem from a woman between 35 and 50 years old in good health. Some clones in this sample may be carry-over from other donors' samples.

This rearrangement joins TRBV19 to TRBJ1-3; 8 nucleotides match TRBD1. Per the germline V gene, CDR1 is LNHDA and CDR2 is SQIVND (reference sequence). The CDR3 totals 16 residues. J lost 1 base, V lost 3 bases, and 5 bases had no gene match. The chain's CDR3 is CASSMRRTGSGNTIYF. The CDR3 region has the DNA TGTGCCAGTAGTATGAGACGGACAGGGTCTGGAAACACCATATATTTT. Full variable domain (missing parts from reference TRBV19 and TRBJ1-3): DGGITQSPKYLFRKEGQNVTLSCEQNLNHDAMYWYRQDPGQGLRLIYYSQIVNDFQKGDIAEGYSVSREKKESFPLTVTSAQKNPTAFYLCASSMRRTGSGNTIYFGEGSWLTVV.

V gene TRBV18 combines with J gene TRBJ2-7; 8 bases are shared with TRBD1. Germline assignment: CDR1 KGHSH and CDR2 LQKENI. The trim removed 2 bases at V and 5 bases at J, leaving 14 bases unmatched. The CDR3 is made up of 17 amino acids. The CDR3 DNA sequence: TGTGCCAGCTCACCAAGTCCGGTCGGGCAGGGGGCCGACGAGCAGTACTTC. As protein: CASSPSPVGQGADEQYF.

The V and J genes are TRBV4-3 and TRBJ1-1; 7 nucleotides align to TRBD1. Trimming at V came to 0 bases and at J to 3 bases, leaving 4 bases not matched to a gene. The CDR3 is 15 residues long. The germline gives CDR1 LGHNA, CDR2 YSLEER. In nucleotides, the CDR3 is TGCGCCAGCAGCCAAGATTACAGGGGTGACACTGAAGCTTTCTTT. Residues: CASSQDYRGDTEAFF.

The chain is built from TRBV9 and TRBJ2-7; D remains ambiguous. V dropped 0 bases and J dropped 2 bases, with 15 bases sitting between them. CDR1 and CDR2 (germline): SGDLS, YYNGEE. The CDR3 has 16 residues. The chain's CDR3 is CASSVEWASSAYEQYF. The DNA for the CDR3 is TGTGCCAGCAGCGTAGAATGGGCAAGTTCAGCCTACGAGCAGTACTTC. Drawing the rest from reference TRBV9 and TRBJ2-7, the complete variable domain is DSGVTQTPKHLITATGQRVTLRCSPRSGDLSVYWYQQSLDQGLQFLIQYYNGEERAKGNILERFSAQQFPDLHSELNLSSLELGDSALYFCASSVEWASSAYEQYFGPGTRLTVT.

This chain joins TRBV27 and TRBJ2-1; unclear D gene. Germline V CDR1 and CDR2: MNHEY, SMNVEV (reference sequence). The CDR3 spans 13 residues. Deletions cut 2 bases from V and 3 bases from J, with 5 bases between. The CDR3 region is CASSLGHYNEQFF. CDR3 coding DNA: TGTGCCAGCAGTTTAGGTCACTACAATGAGCAGTTCTTC.

The chain carries TRBV11-2 and TRBJ2-7; D is uncertain. The CDR3 has 12 residues. Germline V gene lookup returns CDR1 SGHAT and CDR2 FQNNGV. V was shortened by 5 bases and J by 3 bases, with 8 bases between the two germline ends. CDR3 sequence (DNA): TGTGCCAGCAGCGGGAATCGCTACGAGCAGTACTTC. The encoded protein is CASSGNRYEQYF.

The chain's CDR3 is CASSHGGRGVTEAFF. Here the CDR3 DNA reads TGTGCCAGCAGTCATGGGGGCAGGGGAGTAACTGAAGCTTTCTTT. The chain recombines TRBV28 with TRBJ1-1; maybe TRBD1 (6 bases). Germline assignment: CDR1 MDHEN and CDR2 SYDVKM. V lost 5 bases to trimming and J lost 5 bases, with 18 bases between them. The CDR3 has 15 residues. Full variable domain (missing parts from reference TRBV28 and TRBJ1-1): DVKVTQSSRYLVKRTGEKVFLECVQDMDHENMFWYRQDPGLGLRLIYFSYDVKMKEKGDIPEGYSVSREKKERFSLILESASTNQTSMYLCASSHGGRGVTEAFFGQGTRLTVV.